The rows below give T cell receptor beta chains drawn from one sample of a study of cytomegalovirus exposure and HLA in healthy donors. Generated by immunoSEQ multiplex PCR, the TCRdb table keeps only in-frame clones and is missing some. The table shows more than 80,000 clones, with about two thirds occurring only once. The sequencing sample was made of PBMCs. These receptors were obtained from a boy between 5 and 17 years old in good health and CMV-seronegative. CDR3s include the opening cysteine and the closing phenylalanine or tryptophan. Fields, in order: CDR3 length, D gene, V gene, clone size, J gene, CDR3 DNA, CDR3 protein. D genes are given only for firm matches. A row's size may be missing; if present it is once, few, many or a size class.

15	TRBD2	TRBV11-2	.	TRBJ2-1	TGTGCCAGCAGTACCAGCGGGAGGGCCGACAATGAGCAGTTCTTC	CASSTSGRADNEQFF
15	.	TRBV2	.	TRBJ2-5	TGTGCCAGCAGCCCGGGGGGCGAACCTATTCAGACCCAGTACTTC	CASSPGGEPIQTQYF
16	.	TRBV2	.	TRBJ2-1	TGTGCCAGCAGCCCTTACGACAGGAGCTCCTACAATGAGCAGTTCTTC	CASSPYDRSSYNEQFF
13	.	TRBV30	few	TRBJ1-1	TGTGCCTGGAGTCACAGAAGAAACACTGAAGCTTTCTTT	CAWSHRRNTEAFF
15	TRBD2	TRBV27	.	TRBJ2-5	TGTGCCAGCCTTGGACTAGCGGGACCCCAAGAGACCCAGTACTTC	CASLGLAGPQETQYF
15	TRBD1	TRBV5-1	many	TRBJ1-4	TGCGCCAGCAGCCCAGGACAGGCAACTAATGAAAAACTGTTTTTT	CASSPGQATNEKLFF
16	.	TRBV5-4	few	TRBJ2-6	TGTGCCAGCAGCCCCGGACTGGCCTCTGGGGCCAACGTCCTGACTTTC	CASSPGLASGANVLTF
13	TRBD2	TRBV18	.	TRBJ2-7	TGTGCCAGCTCGGTAGCGGGCTCCTACGAGCAGTACTTC	CASSVAGSYEQYF
13	.	TRBV30	once	TRBJ2-5	TGTGCCTGGAGTAGGGGGGGCAAAGAGACCCAGTACTTC	CAWSRGGKETQYF
11	.	TRBV11-2	.	TRBJ1-1	TGTGCCAGCGGGGGGAAGGGGCGGGCTTTCTTT	CASGGKGRAFF
14	TRBD2	TRBV4-1	.	TRBJ2-3	TGCGCCAGCAGGAAAAGCGGGAGGGGAGATACGCAGTATTTT	CASRKSGRGDTQYF
18	TRBD1	TRBV4-1	.	TRBJ2-1	TGCGCCAGCAGCCAAGAGGAAACAGGGGATGTTTCAAGGAATGAGCAGTTCTTC	CASSQEETGDVSRNEQFF
13	TRBD1	TRBV29-1	.	TRBJ1-2	TGCAGCGTTCTCGGACAGGGCAACTATGGCTACACCTTC	CSVLGQGNYGYTF
15	TRBD2	TRBV7-3	.	TRBJ2-7	TGTGCCAGCAGCTTAAGGGCGGGAGGGTCCTACGAGCAGTACTTC	CASSLRAGGSYEQYF
13	.	TRBV2	.	TRBJ1-6	TGTGCCAGCAGACGCGGGAGGAGTTCACCCCTCCACTTT	CASRRGRSSPLHF
15	TRBD1	TRBV5-6	.	TRBJ1-2	TGTGCCAGCAGCTCCTTGGGACAGGGACCCTATGGCTACACCTTC	CASSSLGQGPYGYTF
14	.	TRBV19	.	TRBJ2-7	TGTGCCAGTAGTCAGAAGAGGGAGTCCTACGAGCAGTACTTC	CASSQKRESYEQYF
12	.	TRBV2	few	TRBJ2-7	TGTGCCAGCAGTGTTGGCCAGGTCGAGCAGTACTTC	CASSVGQVEQYF
13	.	TRBV5-8	.	TRBJ2-3	TGTGCCAGCAGCTTTTTGGCGAGGGAGTCGCAGTATTTT	CASSFLARESQYF
15	TRBD2	TRBV6-6	.	TRBJ2-5	TGTGCCAGCGCCCACGAGACTAGCGGTTGGGAGACCCAGTACTTC	CASAHETSGWETQYF